This TCR beta chain was identified in a study of control samples from healthy donors and cancer patients. Measured with immunoSEQ multiplex PCR; TCRdb has only the in-frame clones, and not every one. The sample includes about 150,000 clones, around 95% of them seen just once. The sample comprised blood. This clonotype was obtained from a man aged 40-50 years in good health.

The CDR3 loop reads CSVEEGDYEQYF. The CDR3 DNA reads as TGCAGCGTTGAAGAGGGAGACTACGAGCAGTACTTC. V is TRBV29-1 and J is TRBJ2-7; D might be TRBD2 (5 bases). The CDR3 is 12 amino acids. Trimming removed 0 bases at V and 3 bases at J, with 6 bases between. Germline loops: CDR1 SQVTM, CDR2 ANQGSEA.